Presented here are 25 T cell receptor beta chains from one specimen sequenced in a study of cytomegalovirus exposure and HLA in healthy donors. The PCR employed 60 Vbeta primers together with 13 Jbeta primers. Some clones are missing from TCRdb's copy, which holds only in-frame ones; the method was immunoSEQ multiplex PCR. This sample has 130,000 to 150,000 clones, with approximately 80% found just once. Sequences were obtained from PBMCs. All receptors derive from a woman between 18 and 29 years old in good health and CMV-seropositive.

V usage is TRBV18 and J usage is TRBJ2-3; D unclear. V gave up 4 bases and J gave up 2 bases, with 13 bases separating them. The CDR3 is 15 amino acids. In germline, CDR1 is KGHSH, CDR2 LQKENI. The CDR3: CASSLNRQTTDTQYF. The CDR3 nucleotides read TGTGCCAGCTCACTCAATAGACAAACCACAGATACGCAGTATTTT.

This chain joins TRBV5-6 and TRBJ2-2, with 8 bases matching TRBD2. J gave up 5 bases and V 0 bases, and 6 bases lay outside the gene matches. The germline gives CDR1 SGHDT, CDR2 YYEEEE. The CDR3 runs to 16 residues. CDR3 protein: CASSLVLAGKTGELFF. Here the CDR3 DNA reads TGTGCCAGCAGCTTGGTTTTAGCGGGGAAAACCGGGGAGCTGTTTTTT.

J is TRBJ2-7 and V is TRBV1; TRBD1, the D gene given by the table, was not confirmed from the DNA. TRBV1 represents a pseudogene. The CDR3 runs 14 residues. The CDR3 here is CTSSPGLPYYEQYF. CDR3 coding DNA: TGCACCAGCAGCCCAGGGCTCCCTTACTACGAGCAGTACTTC.

This clone appeared once. The CDR3 DNA sequence: TGCGCCAGTAGAGGACTAGCGGTTTTCTCCTACAATGAGCAGTTCTTC. It specifies CASRGLAVFSYNEQFF. This chain joins TRBV10-2 and TRBJ2-1, with 10 bases lining up with TRBD2. V lost 9 bases to trimming and J lost 0 bases; unmatched junction nucleotides: 8. CDR1 and CDR2 (germline): WSHSY, SAAADI. This CDR3 has 16 amino acids.

This clone was picked up a small number of times. This rearrangement joins TRBV19 to TRBJ2-2, with D perhaps TRBD2 (6 bases). This CDR3 spans 15 amino acids. Germline values: CDR1 LNHDA, CDR2 SQIVND (reference sequence). Trimming took 6 bases from V and 5 from J, leaving 16 bases between them. CDR3 loop: CASSRRGGVTGELFF. The DNA of the CDR3 is TGTGCCAGTAGCCGCCGAGGAGGGGTGACCGGGGAGCTGTTTTTT.

The chain joins TRBV2 to TRBJ1-2; D is perhaps TRBD1 (5 bases). The CDR3 is 14 amino acids. V lost 5 bases and J 8 bases, leaving 18 bases between the germline ends. Germline values: CDR1 SNHLY, CDR2 FYNNEI. The CDR3 bases are TGTGCCAGCAGTAAGAAGGAGGGGTCGGGCGGCTACACCTTC. This sequence encodes CASSKKEGSGGYTF.

The chain is built from TRBV19 and TRBJ2-7, with D perhaps TRBD1 (5 bases). The CDR3 runs 16 residues. Trimming took off 5 bases at V and 0 bases at J, with 17 bases between the two ends. The germline V gene has CDR1 LNHDA and CDR2 SQIVND (reference sequence). CDR3 loop: CASSRYNRKSSYEQYF. The CDR3 nucleotides read TGTGCCAGTAGTCGTTATAACAGGAAAAGCTCCTACGAGCAGTACTTC.

This chain links TRBV5-6 with TRBJ2-1; D unresolved. The CDR3 is 12 amino acids. V lost 4 bases and J lost 2, with 4 bases in between. CDR1 is SGHDT, CDR2 YYEEEE, per germline. CDR3 loop: CASSRAYNEQFF. The CDR3 DNA reads as TGTGCCAGCAGCCGTGCCTACAATGAGCAGTTCTTC.

The rearrangement uses TRBV7-2 and TRBJ1-4; 7 bases map to TRBD1. Germline V gene lookup returns CDR1 SGHTA and CDR2 FQGNSA. The V segment lost 1 base and the J segment 8 bases; nucleotides outside the gene matches: 10. The CDR3 extends over 16 amino acids. The CDR3 is CASSLGSGAGGEKLFF. The DNA for the CDR3 is TGTGCCAGCAGCTTAGGTTCTGGGGCAGGGGGGGAAAAACTGTTTTTT.

The chain carries TRBV7-9 and TRBJ2-5, with D perhaps TRBD2 (5 bases). The J call may be wrong; the DNA end is better matched by TRBJ2-7. Germline V lookup: CDR1 SEHNR, CDR2 FQNEAQ (reference sequence). The length of the CDR3 is 14 residues. The CDR3 spells CASSLTRVGYEQYF. Here the CDR3 DNA reads TGTGCCAGCAGCTTGACGCGGGTCGGCTACGAGCAGTACTTC.

This chain uses TRBV9 with TRBJ2-2; a possible D gene is TRBD1 (6 bases). CDR3 length equals 16 residues. The V end was cut by 0 bases, the J end by 0 bases, with 9 bases between. Per germline, CDR1 SGDLS and CDR2 YYNGEE. The CDR3 DNA reads TGTGCCAGCAGCGTAGGGGGACAAGCGAACACCGGGGAGCTGTTTTTT. The encoded protein is CASSVGGQANTGELFF.

This clone was picked up one time. As DNA, the CDR3 is TGCGCCAGCAGCCAAGATCCCCAGGGCAACTATGGCTACACCTTC. It codes for CASSQDPQGNYGYTF. The chain combines TRBV4-1 with TRBJ1-2; possible D gene TRBD1, 5 bases. V lost 0 bases and J 2 bases, leaving 10 bases between the germline ends. The germline CDR1 and CDR2 sequences are MGHRA and YSYEKL. The CDR3 covers 15 residues.

This clone was recorded only once. This chain connects TRBV19 to TRBJ2-7, with TRBD1 matching 7 bases. This CDR3 has 13 amino acids. V lost 7 bases and J lost 7; bases outside the gene matches: 10. Germline CDR1 reads LNHDA; CDR2 reads SQIVND (reference sequence). CDR3 nucleotides: TGTGCCAGTACCGGGACAGACCCGAGGGAGCAGTACTTC. Translated, it gives CASTGTDPREQYF.

A few counts support this clone. The chain carries TRBV7-8 and TRBJ2-2, with TRBD1 matching 9 bases. CDR3 length equals 16 residues. The V gene's germline CDR1 is SGHVS and CDR2 FQNEAQ. J was trimmed by 0 bases and V by 1 base; bases with no gene match: 0. CDR3 DNA sequence: TGTGCCAGCAGCTTAGGGACAGGGGCGAACACCGGGGAGCTGTTTTTT. It is translated as CASSLGTGANTGELFF.

Turning to this clone: Other DNA sequences within the sample encode an identical CDR3. The chain combines TRBV6-5 with TRBJ1-6, with TRBD1 matching 9 bases. CDR1 and CDR2 (germline): MNHEY, SVGAGI. The CDR3 has 13 residues. V was clipped by 6 bases and J by 7 bases; unmatched bases: 1. CDR3 region: CASRGQGNSPLHF. DNA of the CDR3: TGTGCCAGCAGAGGACAGGGGAATTCACCCCTCCACTTT.

The gene calls are TRBV11-2 and TRBJ1-2, with TRBD1 identical over 10 bases. Looked up from germline, CDR1 is SGHAT and CDR2 is FQNNGV. Losses at the gene ends were 4 bases for V and 8 bases for J; bases not matched to a gene: 7. This CDR3 is 14 amino acids long. The CDR3 DNA reads TGTGCCAGCAGCTCCGGGACAGGGGTGGGGGGCTACACCTTC. Amino acid sequence: CASSSGTGVGGYTF.

V usage is TRBV7-9 and J usage is TRBJ2-3; no reliable D call. The germline gives CDR1 SEHNR, CDR2 FQNEAQ (reference sequence). V lost 3 bases to trimming and J lost 0 bases, with 10 bases between them. The CDR3 is made up of 15 amino acids. The CDR3 is CASSFGESSTDTQYF. In nucleotides, the CDR3 is TGTGCCAGCAGCTTTGGTGAGAGTAGCACAGATACGCAGTATTTT.

The chain combines TRBV7-2 with TRBJ2-7; TRBD2 matches at 7 bases. CDR1 and CDR2 (germline): SGHTA, FQGNSA. The trim removed 0 bases at V and 7 bases at J, leaving 12 bases unmatched. CDR3 length equals 16 residues. The CDR3 DNA sequence: TGTGCCAGCAGCTTAGCGTGGTCTAGCCGGGGAGGGGAGCAGTACTTC. This sequence encodes CASSLAWSSRGGEQYF.

Regarding this clone: The CDR3 does not close with the conserved phenylalanine or tryptophan, likely indicating a read error. The chain uses TRBV27 and TRBJ1-2; 10 bases map to TRBD1. J gave up 5 bases and V 6 bases, and 9 bases lay outside the gene matches. In germline, CDR1 is MNHEY, CDR2 SMNVEV (reference sequence). CDR3 length equals 15 residues. The CDR3 DNA reads TGTGCCAGCAGGAGAGACAGGGGGCCTCTGTATGGCTACACCCTC. This codes for CASRRDRGPLYGYTL.

The genes are TRBV5-6 and TRBJ1-3; D ambiguous. The germline V and J ends were trimmed by 4 bases and 4 bases, with 12 bases remaining between them. Per the germline V gene, CDR1 is SGHDT and CDR2 is YYEEEE. This CDR3 is 14 amino acids long. CDR3 sequence reads: CASSAGRFGNTIYF. The CDR3 bases are TGTGCCAGCAGCGCAGGAAGGTTCGGAAACACCATATATTTT.

The chain is built from TRBV19 and TRBJ2-7; TRBD2 is a possible D gene (6 bases). The CDR3 covers 12 residues. Germline V lookup: CDR1 LNHDA, CDR2 SQIVND (reference sequence). The ends were cut back, 5 bases at V and 5 bases at J, with 10 bases in the middle. The CDR3 sequence: CASSFRGNEQYF. The CDR3 DNA sequence: TGTGCCAGTAGTTTCCGGGGGAACGAGCAGTACTTC.

This chain uses TRBV4-3 with TRBJ1-6; D is unclear. The CDR3 consists of 17 residues. Germline CDR1 is LGHNA and CDR2 is YSLEER. With 0 bases removed from V and 8 bases from J, the gap between germline ends came to 17 bases. The CDR3 bases are TGCGCCAGCAGCCAAGATCTCGGGGTGTTTAGAGATTCACCCCTCCACTTT. Protein: CASSQDLGVFRDSPLHF.

The chain uses TRBV18 and TRBJ1-4; D is perhaps TRBD1 (5 bases). Trimming pared 4 bases from V and 0 bases from J, leaving 6 bases between. The germline V gene encodes CDR1 KGHSH and CDR2 LQKENI. The CDR3 spans 14 residues. The DNA of the CDR3 is TGTGCCAGCTCACTACAGGCAACTAATGAAAAACTGTTTTTT. This translates into CASSLQATNEKLFF.

This clone has a handful of counts. J is TRBJ2-1 and V is TRBV6-4; 11 nucleotides agree with TRBD2. Per the germline V gene, CDR1 is MRHNA and CDR2 is SNTAGT. This CDR3 is 15 amino acids long. Trimming took 5 bases from V and 2 from J; bases not matched to a gene: 2. The CDR3 loop is CASSFSGGAYNEQFF. CDR3 coding DNA: TGTGCCAGCAGTTTTAGCGGGGGGGCCTACAATGAGCAGTTCTTC.

This clone turned up a few times. V usage is TRBV6-1 and J usage is TRBJ1-2, with a tentative D call TRBD1 (5 bases). The CDR3 length is 14 residues. The V and J ends lost 5 bases and 2 bases respectively, with 12 bases between them. The V gene's germline CDR1 is MNHNS and CDR2 SASEGT. The DNA for the CDR3 is TGTGCCAGCAGTACAGCCGGGGGAAACTATGGCTACACCTTC. This sequence encodes CASSTAGGNYGYTF.